This T cell receptor beta chain came from a study of T cells in Graves' hyperthyroidism and ophthalmopathy. Findings and caveats of the study: Separating ophthalmopathy from stable hyperthyroidism was achieved by a 13 V-J model.

The germline V gene encodes CDR1 SGHVS and CDR2 FQNEAQ. This CDR3 spans 16 amino acids. The ends lost 5 bases at V and 3 bases at J; junction bases unmatched: 4. With a duration under 2 months, the hyperthyroidism was newly diagnosed in patients aged 18 to 65. Clinical symptoms, serum thyroxine and TRAb, thyroid ultrasound and orbital computed tomography were used for the diagnoses. To note about this clonotype: The antigen is unknown.

TCR beta CDR3 regions were amplified from RNA. The TCR CDR3 was amplified in a first-round RT-PCR using the HTBI primer set. TCRdb ran MiXCR on the multiplex PCR reads and lists one entry per CDR3 protein. The sample contains about 290,000 distinct CDR3 sequences, approximately 16% of which appear only once. The chain recombines TRBV7-8 with TRBJ2-6, with 10 bases identical to TRBD1. Material for sequencing was blood. This TCR was sampled from a man aged 30 to 45 with Graves' hyperthyroidism. The CDR3 spells CASSRQGAFGANVLTF. The CDR3 DNA reads TGTGCCAGCAGCCGACAGGGGGCCTTTGGGGCCAACGTCCTGACTTTC.